This is a list of T cell receptor beta chains from one sample in a study of shared clonotypes between healthy human individuals. Clones were sequenced by immunoSEQ multiplex PCR, and TCRdb holds only the in-frame ones, with some missing. This sample has about 1.5 million clones, with approximately 98% found just once. Input material: naive CD4+ T cells sorted from blood. These receptors came from a man between 25 and 39 years old in good health. The CDR3 runs from the conserved cysteine through the conserved F or W. The order of the fields is CDR3 length, clone size, J gene, V gene, D gene, CDR3 DNA, CDR3 protein. The D gene is left open where the match is weak. Clone size is given for some rows only: seen once, a few or many times, or a class if the clone is expanded.

>17|NA|TRBJ2-7|TRBV7-6|TRBD2
TGTGCCAGCAGCTTAGCTGGGACTAGCGGGAGGGCCTACGAGCAGTACTTC
CASSLAGTSGRAYEQYF
>16|NA|TRBJ1-1|TRBV28|NA
TGTGCCAGCAGTCCCGGGTCCCCACAGACGGGCACTGAAGCTTTCTTT
CASSPGSPQTGTEAFF
>14|NA|TRBJ1-5|TRBV6-1|NA
TGTGCCAGCAGTCAAGGGATTGGCAATCAGCCCCAGCATTTT
CASSQGIGNQPQHF
>11|NA|TRBJ2-2|TRBV28|NA
TGTGCCAGCAGCCAGGGGAGGGTCCTGTTTTTT
CASSQGRVLFF
>11|NA|TRBJ2-3|TRBV5-1|NA
TGCGCCAGCAGCTACGGCAATACGCAGTATTTT
CASSYGNTQYF
>16|once|TRBJ2-7|TRBV6-1|TRBD1
TGTGCCAGCAGTGCTATAACAGGGACAGGGGTAGTGGAGCAGTACTTC
CASSAITGTGVVEQYF
>14|NA|TRBJ2-2|TRBV18|NA
TGTGCCAGCATCACCACGTATAACACCGGGGAGCTGTTTTTT
CASITTYNTGELFF
>14|NA|TRBJ2-1|TRBV28|NA
TGTGCCAGCATTGCGGGCAGCTCCTACAATGAGCAGTTCTTC
CASIAGSSYNEQFF
>15|NA|TRBJ2-1|TRBV19|TRBD2
TGTGCCAGTACCATGGGACTAGCGGGGTTCCATGAGCAGTTCTTC
CASTMGLAGFHEQFF
>16|NA|TRBJ2-1|TRBV7-2|NA
TGTGCCAGCAGCTTACGTAGGGGTGGAGAGTACAATGAGCAGTTCTTC
CASSLRRGGEYNEQFF
>11|NA|TRBJ2-5|TRBV20-1|NA
TGCAGTGCTCGCAGGCAAGAGACCCAGTACTTC
CSARRQETQYF
>15|NA|TRBJ2-7|TRBV5-4|NA
TGTGCCAGCAGCTTGGAAGTGCTGGGCCCCCACGAGCAGTACTTC
CASSLEVLGPHEQYF
>17|NA|TRBJ2-1|TRBV9|NA
TGTGCCAGCAGCGTAGAGGCCTTTAAAGGCTCCTACAATGAGCAGTTCTTC
CASSVEAFKGSYNEQFF
>17|NA|TRBJ1-3|TRBV21-1|NA
TGTGCCAGCAGCCCGTGTCGGGGACAGGGTGAAGTGGACACCATATATTTT
CASSPCRGQGEVDTIYF
>14|NA|TRBJ1-5|TRBV2|TRBD1
TGTGCCAGCAGTTGGACAGGACGCAATCAGCCCCAGCATTTT
CASSWTGRNQPQHF
>15|NA|TRBJ2-7|TRBV6-5|TRBD1
TGTGCCAGCAGTTACTCGATGTTACGGGACAGGGTTTTGTACTTC
CASSYSMLRDRVLYF
>16|NA|TRBJ2-2|TRBV6-4|NA
TGTGCCAGCAGTGACCGTTTCGGGGTGAACACCGGGGAGCTGTTTTTT
CASSDRFGVNTGELFF
>16|NA|TRBJ1-3|TRBV11-3|NA
TGTGCCAGCAGCTTAGAGTTCCGCCGCTCTGGAAACACCATATATTTT
CASSLEFRRSGNTIYF
>15|NA|TRBJ1-1|TRBV6-5|NA
TGTGCCAGCAGTTACGAATCACCTCGATACACTGAAGCTTTCTTT
CASSYESPRYTEAFF
>17|NA|TRBJ1-4|TRBV15|NA
TGTGCCACCAGCAGAGAGGGGATAGGGGCCCGAGGTGAAAAACTGTTTTTT
CATSREGIGARGEKLFF
>15|NA|TRBJ2-2|TRBV18|NA
TGTGCCAGCTCACCACTCAATAGCGACACCGGGGAGCTGTTTTTT
CASSPLNSDTGELFF
>18|NA|TRBJ2-1|TRBV5-1|TRBD2
TGCGCCAGCAGCGTGGGGACTAGCGGGCTTGGGGGCACCGATGAGCAGTTCTTC
CASSVGTSGLGGTDEQFF
>14|once|TRBJ1-1|TRBV27|NA
TGTGCCAGCAATAATAACGGAGGGAACACTGAAGCTTTCTTT
CASNNNGGNTEAFF
>17|NA|TRBJ2-7|TRBV4-3|TRBD2
TGCGCCAGCAGCCAAGGGGTAAGCGGGAGGGCCTCCTACGAGCAGTACTTC
CASSQGVSGRASYEQYF
>15|NA|TRBJ2-6|TRBV7-9|NA
TGTGCCAGCAGCCAAATACAAAGTCGGGCCAACGTCCTGACTTTC
CASSQIQSRANVLTF
>13|NA|TRBJ1-3|TRBV25-1|NA
TGTGCCAGCAGTGAATCATTCCTAGGCACCATATATTTT
CASSESFLGTIYF
>15|NA|TRBJ2-2|TRBV5-1|NA
TGCGCCAGCAGCTCCCTGGGTCCCCACACCGGGGAGCTGTTTTTT
CASSSLGPHTGELFF
>15|NA|TRBJ2-1|TRBV9|TRBD2
TGTGCCAGCAGCGTATTAGCGGGAGGTCACAATGAGCAGTTCTTC
CASSVLAGGHNEQFF
>15|NA|TRBJ1-3|TRBV14|NA
TGTGCCAGCAGCCTACATACCTCGGGTGGAAACACCATATATTTT
CASSLHTSGGNTIYF
>14|NA|TRBJ2-2|TRBV4-1|TRBD1
TGCGCCAGCAGCCAAACAGGGGGATCCGGGGAGCTGTTTTTT
CASSQTGGSGELFF
>14|NA|TRBJ2-4|TRBV10-3|TRBD1
TGTGCCATCAGTGCTGGACAGGTTGGCAACATTCAGTACTTC
CAISAGQVGNIQYF
>13|NA|TRBJ2-3|TRBV18|NA
TGTGCCAGCTCCCTAAGCGGCACAGATACGCAGTATTTT
CASSLSGTDTQYF
>14|NA|TRBJ2-1|TRBV11-3|TRBD2
TGTGCCAGCAGCTTAATAGGGGCGGGGGGTGAGCAGTTCTTC
CASSLIGAGGEQFF
>13|NA|TRBJ1-1|TRBV9|NA
TGTGCCAGCAGCGTAGCCCCCGGACTGGAAGCTTTCTTT
CASSVAPGLEAFF
>15|NA|TRBJ1-5|TRBV19|NA
TGTGCCAGTATTGGCGGTCCCCGCCCGGGTCAGCCCCAGCATTTT
CASIGGPRPGQPQHF
>16|NA|TRBJ2-7|TRBV7-2|NA
TGTGCCAGCAGCCCGAGTAGTGGCCAAGCCCTCTACGAGCAGTACTTC
CASSPSSGQALYEQYF
>15|NA|TRBJ2-7|TRBV2|NA
TGTGCCAGCTTTAAGGAGCAGGGTTTGGACTACGAGCAGTACTTC
CASFKEQGLDYEQYF
>15|NA|TRBJ2-5|TRBV5-4|TRBD1
TGTGCCAGCAGCTCCCAGGACAGGGTAGGAGAGACCCAGTACTTC
CASSSQDRVGETQYF
>18|NA|TRBJ2-1|TRBV5-4|TRBD2
TGTGCCAGCAGCCCGACACCGGCGACTAGCGGAGGCTACAATGAGCAGTTCTTC
CASSPTPATSGGYNEQFF
>17|NA|TRBJ2-1|TRBV5-1|TRBD2
TGCGCCAGCAGCTCTGGACTAGCGGGAGGACACTACAATGAGCAGTTCTTC
CASSSGLAGGHYNEQFF
>17|NA|TRBJ2-3|TRBV11-2|TRBD2
TGTGCCAGCAGCCCTGGGACTAGCGGTTCTAGCACAGATACGCAGTATTTT
CASSPGTSGSSTDTQYF
>17|NA|TRBJ2-6|TRBV6-4|NA
TGTGCCAGCAGTGACTCAACCCATGGGGCTGGGGCCAACGTCCTGACTTTC
CASSDSTHGAGANVLTF
>13|NA|TRBJ1-2|TRBV25-1|NA
TGTGCCAGCAGTGAACCCGGGGTCTATGGCTACACCTTC
CASSEPGVYGYTF
>16|NA|TRBJ2-6|TRBV19|TRBD1
TGTGCCAGTAGTACCTTACAGGGGTCCGGGGCCAACGTCCTGACTTTC
CASSTLQGSGANVLTF
>13|NA|TRBJ1-2|TRBV28|NA
TGTGCCAGCAGAGGCGGGGCCGGCTATGGCTACACCTTC
CASRGGAGYGYTF
>12|NA|TRBJ2-7|TRBV27|NA
TGTGCCAGCAAAGGGGGCTCCTACGAGCAGTACTTC
CASKGGSYEQYF
>15|NA|TRBJ2-3|TRBV10-2|NA
TGCGCCAGCAGTGAGCAGGGGGGCCTGACAGATACGCAGTATTTT
CASSEQGGLTDTQYF
>13|NA|TRBJ1-2|TRBV18|TRBD1
TGTGCCAGCTCACCAGTAACAGGGGGAGGCTACACCTTC
CASSPVTGGGYTF
>15|NA|TRBJ2-7|TRBV5-6|TRBD2
TGTGCCAGCAGTCTTGATCCGACTAGCGGCACGCCACAGTACTTC
CASSLDPTSGTPQYF
>14|NA|TRBJ2-2|TRBV19|NA
TGTGCCAGTAGTATCGGGGCCGGGACCGGGGAGCTGTTTTTT
CASSIGAGTGELFF
>16|NA|TRBJ2-3|TRBV7-6|TRBD2
TGTGCCAGCAGCCCCGGGACTAGCGTTAGCACAAATACGCAGTATTTT
CASSPGTSVSTNTQYF
>13|NA|TRBJ2-7|TRBV27|TRBD1
TGTGCCAGCAGTTCGGACAGGGGGGACGAGCAGTACTTC
CASSSDRGDEQYF
>14|NA|TRBJ2-7|TRBV5-1|NA
TGCGCCAGCAGCTTGGCGGATATATCCTACGAGCAGTACTTC
CASSLADISYEQYF
>12|NA|TRBJ2-7|TRBV7-8|NA
TGTGCCAGCAGTACGACAGTCTACGAGCAGTACTTC
CASSTTVYEQYF
>16|NA|TRBJ1-1|TRBV9|TRBD1
TGTGCCAGCAGCCCCCTTCCGGGACAGGAGAACACTGAAGCTTTCTTT
CASSPLPGQENTEAFF
>11|NA|TRBJ2-5|TRBV18|NA
TGTGCCAGCTCACCTGGAGAGACCCAGTACTTC
CASSPGETQYF
>14|NA|TRBJ2-1|TRBV4-3|NA
TGCGCCAGCGGACGACAGAACTGGGACAATGAGCAGTTCTTC
CASGRQNWDNEQFF
>15|NA|TRBJ1-2|TRBV10-3|NA
TGTGCCATCAGTGAAGGGGCCGGAGGTGACTATGGCTACACCTTC
CAISEGAGGDYGYTF
>14|NA|TRBJ1-5|TRBV2|TRBD1
TGTGCCAGCTCCGTACAGGGGGCAGATCAGCCCCAGCATTTT
CASSVQGADQPQHF
>13|NA|TRBJ2-3|TRBV6-1|NA
TGTGCCAGCCGGGGTGGTAGCGCAGATACGCAGTATTTT
CASRGGSADTQYF